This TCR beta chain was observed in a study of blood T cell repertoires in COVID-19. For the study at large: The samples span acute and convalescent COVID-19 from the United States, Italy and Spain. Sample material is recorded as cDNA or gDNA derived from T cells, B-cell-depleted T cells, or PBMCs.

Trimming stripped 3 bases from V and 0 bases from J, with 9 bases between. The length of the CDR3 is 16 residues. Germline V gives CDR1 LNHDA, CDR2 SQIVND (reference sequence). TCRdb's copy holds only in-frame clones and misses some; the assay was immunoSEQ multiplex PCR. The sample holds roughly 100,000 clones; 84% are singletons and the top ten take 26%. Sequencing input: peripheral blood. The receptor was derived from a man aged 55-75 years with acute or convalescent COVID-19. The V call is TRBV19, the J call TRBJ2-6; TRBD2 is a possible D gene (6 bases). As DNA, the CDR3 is TGTGCCAGTAGTATCCAGGGAGGCTCTGGGGCCAACGTCCTGACTTTC. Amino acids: CASSIQGGSGANVLTF.